This TCR beta chain was recorded in a study of radiotherapy plus CTLA-4 blockade in lung cancer. In the study overall: An objective response was seen in under 20% of patients, and disease control in over 25%.

Points on this clone: Its antigen is as yet unknown.

V gave up 4 bases and J gave up 5 bases, with 17 bases separating them. The CDR3 runs to 16 residues. CDR1 and CDR2 (germline): LNHDA, SQIVND (reference sequence). Profiling relied on immunoSEQ multiplex PCR, and the TCRdb table lists in-frame clones only, not all of them. The repertoire holds under 110,000 clones, with more than 75% as singletons. Points from the study as a whole: The best prediction of response reportedly came from early blood T cell clone dynamics, with interferon-beta. Peripheral blood showed expansion of tumor-derived TCR clones after radiotherapy and ipilimumab.

Enrolled patients, whose metastatic non-small-cell lung cancer was chemo-refractory, received focal radiation plus CTLA-4 blockade with ipilimumab. The source of this sequence is a human donor with non-small cell lung cancer that progressed on radiotherapy plus ipilimumab. Some clones in this sample may be carry-over from other donors' samples. The chain joins TRBV19 to TRBJ2-2, with D possibly being TRBD1 or TRBD2 (5 bases each). Source: peripheral blood, taken from a patient treated with radiotherapy plus ipilimumab. In DNA form, the CDR3 reads TGTGCCAGTAGTAGTATATTTGGGGGTTGGACCGGGGAGCTGTTTTTT. It translates to CASSSIFGGWTGELFF.